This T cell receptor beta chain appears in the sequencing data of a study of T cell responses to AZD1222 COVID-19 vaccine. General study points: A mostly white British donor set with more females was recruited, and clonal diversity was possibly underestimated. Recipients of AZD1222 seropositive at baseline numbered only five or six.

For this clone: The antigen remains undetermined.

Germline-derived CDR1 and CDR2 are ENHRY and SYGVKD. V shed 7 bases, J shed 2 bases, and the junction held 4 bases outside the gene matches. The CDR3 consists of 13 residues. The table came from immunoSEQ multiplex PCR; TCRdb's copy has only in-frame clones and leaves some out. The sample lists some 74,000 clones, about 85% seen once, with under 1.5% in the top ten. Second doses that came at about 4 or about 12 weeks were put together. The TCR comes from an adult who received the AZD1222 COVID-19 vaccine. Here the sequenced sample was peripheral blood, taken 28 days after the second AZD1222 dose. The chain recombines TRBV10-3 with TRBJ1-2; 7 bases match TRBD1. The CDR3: CAINEQGNYGYTF. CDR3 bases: TGTGCCATCAACGAACAGGGGAACTATGGCTACACCTTC.